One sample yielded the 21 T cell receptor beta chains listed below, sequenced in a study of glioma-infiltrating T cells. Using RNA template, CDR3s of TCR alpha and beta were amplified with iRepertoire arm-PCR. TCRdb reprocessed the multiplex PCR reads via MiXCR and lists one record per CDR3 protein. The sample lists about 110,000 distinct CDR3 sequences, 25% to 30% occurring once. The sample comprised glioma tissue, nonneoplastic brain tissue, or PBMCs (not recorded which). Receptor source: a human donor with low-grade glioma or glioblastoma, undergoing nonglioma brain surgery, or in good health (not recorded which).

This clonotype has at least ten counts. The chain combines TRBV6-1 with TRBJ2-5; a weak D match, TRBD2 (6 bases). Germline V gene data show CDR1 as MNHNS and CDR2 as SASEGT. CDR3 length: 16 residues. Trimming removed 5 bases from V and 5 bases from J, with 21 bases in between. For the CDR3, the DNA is TGTGCCAGCAGTCCAGATCTAGCGCGTGCGAGGGAGACCCAGTACTTC. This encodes CASSPDLARARETQYF.

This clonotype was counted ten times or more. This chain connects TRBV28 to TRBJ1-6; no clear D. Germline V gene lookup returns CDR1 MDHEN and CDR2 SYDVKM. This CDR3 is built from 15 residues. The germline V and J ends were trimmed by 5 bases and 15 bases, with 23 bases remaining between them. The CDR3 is CASSPGSQGRSSLHF. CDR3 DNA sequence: TGTGCCAGCAGTCCTGGGAGCCAAGGACGGTCGAGCCTCCACTTT.

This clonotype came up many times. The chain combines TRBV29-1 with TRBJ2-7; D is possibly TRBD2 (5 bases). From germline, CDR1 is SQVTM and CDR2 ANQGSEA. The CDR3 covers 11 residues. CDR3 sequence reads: CSYRTAYEQYF. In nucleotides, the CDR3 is TGCAGTTATCGGACTGCCTACGAGCAGTACTTC.

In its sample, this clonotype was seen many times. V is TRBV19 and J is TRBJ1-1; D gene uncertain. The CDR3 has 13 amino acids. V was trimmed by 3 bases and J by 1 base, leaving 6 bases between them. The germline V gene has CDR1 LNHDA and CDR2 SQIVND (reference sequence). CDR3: CASSIRGNTEAFF. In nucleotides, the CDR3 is TGTGCCAGTAGTATTCGGGGGAACACTGAAGCTTTCTTT.

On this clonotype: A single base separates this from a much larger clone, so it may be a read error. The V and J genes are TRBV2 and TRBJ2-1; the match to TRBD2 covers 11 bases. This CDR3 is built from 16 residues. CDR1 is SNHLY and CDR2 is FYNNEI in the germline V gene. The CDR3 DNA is TGTGCCAGCAGTGACCAGGGACTAGCGGAATACAATGAGCAGCTCTTC. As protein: CASSDQGLAEYNEQLF.

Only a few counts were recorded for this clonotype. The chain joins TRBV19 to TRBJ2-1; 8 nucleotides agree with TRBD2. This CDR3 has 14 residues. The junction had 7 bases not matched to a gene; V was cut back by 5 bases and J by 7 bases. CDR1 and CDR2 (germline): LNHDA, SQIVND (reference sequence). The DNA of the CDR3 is TGTGCCAGTAGTCTCCGACTAGCGTGGAATGAGCAGTTCTTC. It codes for CASSLRLAWNEQFF. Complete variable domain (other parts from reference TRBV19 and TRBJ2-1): DGGITQSPKYLFRKEGQNVTLSCEQNLNHDAMYWYRQDPGQGLRLIYYSQIVNDFQKGDIAEGYSVSREKKESFPLTVTSAQKNPTAFYLCASSLRLAWNEQFFGPGTRLTVL.

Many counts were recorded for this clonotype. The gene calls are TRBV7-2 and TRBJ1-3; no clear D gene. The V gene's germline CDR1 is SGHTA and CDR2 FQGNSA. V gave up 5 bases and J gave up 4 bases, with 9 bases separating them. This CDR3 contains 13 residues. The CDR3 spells CASSIEAGNTIYF. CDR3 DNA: TGTGCCAGCAGCATAGAAGCGGGAAACACCATATATTTT.

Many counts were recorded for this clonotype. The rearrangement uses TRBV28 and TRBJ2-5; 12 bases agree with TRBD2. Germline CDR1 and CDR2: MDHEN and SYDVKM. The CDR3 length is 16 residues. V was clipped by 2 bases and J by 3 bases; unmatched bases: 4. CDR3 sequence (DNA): TGTGCCAGCAGTTTAGCCGGACTAGCGGGAAAAGAGACCCAGTACTTC. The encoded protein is CASSLAGLAGKETQYF.

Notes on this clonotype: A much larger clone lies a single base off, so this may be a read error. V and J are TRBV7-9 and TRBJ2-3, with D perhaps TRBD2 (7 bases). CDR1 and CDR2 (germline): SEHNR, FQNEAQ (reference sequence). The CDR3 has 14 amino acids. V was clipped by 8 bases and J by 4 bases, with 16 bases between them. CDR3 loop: CASGPGGGSDTQYF. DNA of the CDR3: TGTGCCAGCGGCCCGGGGGGCGGCTCAGATACGCAGTATTTT.

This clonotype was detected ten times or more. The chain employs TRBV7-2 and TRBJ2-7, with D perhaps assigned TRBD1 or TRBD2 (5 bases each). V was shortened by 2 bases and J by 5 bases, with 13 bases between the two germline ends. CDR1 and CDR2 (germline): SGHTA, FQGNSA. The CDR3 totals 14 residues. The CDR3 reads CASSLRGLSDEQYF. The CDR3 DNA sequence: TGTGCCAGCAGCTTACGGGGCTTAAGTGACGAGCAGTACTTC. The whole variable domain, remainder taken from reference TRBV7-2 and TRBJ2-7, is GAGVSQSPSNKVTEKGKDVELRCDPISGHTALYWYRQSLGQGLEFLIYFQGNSAPDKSGLPSDRFSAERTGGSVSTLTIQRTQQEDSAVYLCASSLRGLSDEQYFGPGTRLTVT.

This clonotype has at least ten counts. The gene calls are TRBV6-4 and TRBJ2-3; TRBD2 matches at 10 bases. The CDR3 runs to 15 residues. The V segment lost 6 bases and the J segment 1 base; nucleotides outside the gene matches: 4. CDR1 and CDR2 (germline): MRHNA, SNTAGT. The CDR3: CASRVSGGRTDTQYF. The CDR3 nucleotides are TGTGCCAGCAGGGTTAGCGGGGGGCGCACAGATACGCAGTATTTT.

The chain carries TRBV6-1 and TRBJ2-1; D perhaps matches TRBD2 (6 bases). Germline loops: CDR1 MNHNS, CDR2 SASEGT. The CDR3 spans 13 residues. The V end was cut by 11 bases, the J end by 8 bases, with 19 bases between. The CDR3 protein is CACEYVGDYEQFF. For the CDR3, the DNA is TGTGCCTGCGAGTACGTAGGGGACTATGAGCAGTTCTTC.

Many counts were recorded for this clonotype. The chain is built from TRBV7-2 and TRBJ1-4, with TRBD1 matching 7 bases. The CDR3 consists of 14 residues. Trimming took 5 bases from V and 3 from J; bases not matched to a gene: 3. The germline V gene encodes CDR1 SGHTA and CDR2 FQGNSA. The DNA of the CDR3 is TGTGCCAGCAGCCGGGACAGATCTAATGAAAAACTGTTTTTT. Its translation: CASSRDRSNEKLFF.

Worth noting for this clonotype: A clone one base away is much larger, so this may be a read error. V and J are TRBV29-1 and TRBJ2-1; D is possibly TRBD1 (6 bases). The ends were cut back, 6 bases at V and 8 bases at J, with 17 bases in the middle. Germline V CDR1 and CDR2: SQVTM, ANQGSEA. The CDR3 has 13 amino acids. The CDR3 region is CSVGQWARYEQFF. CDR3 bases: TGCAGCGTCGGACAGTGGGCGAGGTATGAGCAGTTCTTC.

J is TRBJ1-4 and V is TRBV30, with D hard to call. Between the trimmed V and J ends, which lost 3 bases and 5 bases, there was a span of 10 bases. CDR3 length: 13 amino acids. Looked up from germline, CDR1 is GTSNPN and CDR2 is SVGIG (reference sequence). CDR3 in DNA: TGTGCCTGGAGCGAAGTGTTAAATGAAAAACTGTTTTTT. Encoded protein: CAWSEVLNEKLFF. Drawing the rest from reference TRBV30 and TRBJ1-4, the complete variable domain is SQTIHQWPATLVQPVGSPLSLECTVEGTSNPNLYWYRQAAGRGLQLLFYSVGIGQISSEVPQNLSASRPQDRQFILSSKKLLLSDSGFYLCAWSEVLNEKLFFGSGTQLSVL.

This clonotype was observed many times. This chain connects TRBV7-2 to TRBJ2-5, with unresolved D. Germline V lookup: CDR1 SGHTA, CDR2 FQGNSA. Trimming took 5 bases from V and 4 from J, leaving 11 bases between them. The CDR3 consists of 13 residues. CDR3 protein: CASSISSRETQYF. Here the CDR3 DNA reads TGTGCCAGCAGCATTTCCTCCCGAGAGACCCAGTACTTC.

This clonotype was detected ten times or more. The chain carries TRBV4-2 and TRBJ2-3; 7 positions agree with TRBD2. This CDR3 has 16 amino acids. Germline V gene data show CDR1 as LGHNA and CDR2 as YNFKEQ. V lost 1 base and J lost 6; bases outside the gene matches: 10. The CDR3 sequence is CASSQGASGARDTQYF. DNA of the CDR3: TGTGCCAGCAGCCAAGGGGCTAGCGGAGCGCGGGATACGCAGTATTTT.

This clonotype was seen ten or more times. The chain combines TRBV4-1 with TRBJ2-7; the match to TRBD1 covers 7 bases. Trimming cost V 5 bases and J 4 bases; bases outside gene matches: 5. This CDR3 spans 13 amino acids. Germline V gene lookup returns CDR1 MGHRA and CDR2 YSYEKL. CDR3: CASSRGGIYEQYF. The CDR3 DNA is TGCGCCAGCAGCAGAGGGGGCATTTACGAGCAGTACTTC.

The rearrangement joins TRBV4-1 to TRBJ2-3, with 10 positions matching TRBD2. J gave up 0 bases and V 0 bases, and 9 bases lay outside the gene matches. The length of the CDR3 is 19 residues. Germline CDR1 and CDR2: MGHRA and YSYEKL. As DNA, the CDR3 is TGCGCCAGCAGCCAAGATCGACTAGCGGGTGGGATTAGCACAGATACGCAGTATTTT. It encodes CASSQDRLAGGISTDTQYF.

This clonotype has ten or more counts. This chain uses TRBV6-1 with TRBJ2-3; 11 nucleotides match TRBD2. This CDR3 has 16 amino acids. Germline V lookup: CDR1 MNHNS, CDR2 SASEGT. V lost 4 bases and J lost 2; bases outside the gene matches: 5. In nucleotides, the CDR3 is TGTGCCAGCAGTGGTAGCGGGGGGGCCGACACAGATACGCAGTATTTT. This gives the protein CASSGSGGADTDTQYF.

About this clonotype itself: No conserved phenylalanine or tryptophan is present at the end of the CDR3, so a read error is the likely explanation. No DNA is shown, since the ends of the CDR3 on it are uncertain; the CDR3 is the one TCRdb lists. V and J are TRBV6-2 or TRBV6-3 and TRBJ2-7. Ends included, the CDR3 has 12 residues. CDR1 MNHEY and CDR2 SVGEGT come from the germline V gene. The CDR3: CASSYSGLLRYL.